These T cell receptor beta chains were read from a single sample in a study of blood T cell repertoires in COVID-19. The assay was immunoSEQ multiplex PCR, and TCRdb's table has in-frame clones only and misses some. The sample yields approximately 280,000 clones, about four fifths seen once. Input material: peripheral blood. These TCRs come from a human donor with COVID-19, enrolled during active disease. The donor label of this sample is uncertain. CDR3s include the opening cysteine and the closing phenylalanine or tryptophan. The D gene is left open where the match is weak. The size entry is marked missing in some rows and otherwise reads once, few, many or a size class.

j_gene: TRBJ1-1; len: 13; abundance: -; v_gene: TRBV3-1/TRBV3-2; d_gene: -; CDR3nt: TGTGCCAGCAGCCAAGTTCCCGGGACTGAAGCTTTCTTT; CDR3aa: CASSQVPGTEAFF
j_gene: TRBJ1-3; len: 14; abundance: -; v_gene: TRBV28; d_gene: TRBD1; CDR3nt: TGTGCCTTTGGTGCCAGGGGGACTGGAAACACCATATATTTT; CDR3aa: CAFGARGTGNTIYF
j_gene: TRBJ2-2; len: 15; abundance: -; v_gene: TRBV5-1; d_gene: TRBD1; CDR3nt: TGCGCCAGCAGCTTGGGGACAGGGGACACCGGGGAGCTGTTTTTT; CDR3aa: CASSLGTGDTGELFF
j_gene: TRBJ2-5; len: 14; abundance: -; v_gene: TRBV24-1; d_gene: -; CDR3nt: TGTGCCACCAGTACAGGGAGTGGCGAAGAGACCCAGTACTTC; CDR3aa: CATSTGSGEETQYF
j_gene: TRBJ1-2; len: 14; abundance: -; v_gene: TRBV28; d_gene: TRBD1; CDR3nt: TGTGCCAGCAGCACGGGGACAGGGAACTATGGCTACACCTTC; CDR3aa: CASSTGTGNYGYTF
j_gene: TRBJ1-2; len: 16; abundance: -; v_gene: TRBV4-1; d_gene: -; CDR3nt: TGCGCCAGCAGCCAGAACATCAGGACAGTTTATGAGGGCTACACCTTC; CDR3aa: CASSQNIRTVYEGYTF
j_gene: TRBJ2-6; len: 14; abundance: -; v_gene: TRBV29-1; d_gene: -; CDR3nt: TGCAGCGTCGCAGGGTTCTCTGGGGCCAACGTCCTGACTTTC; CDR3aa: CSVAGFSGANVLTF
j_gene: TRBJ2-4; len: 15; abundance: -; v_gene: TRBV19; d_gene: TRBD2; CDR3nt: TGTGCCAGTAGTATCGGGCGGGAGAGGGAGGACATTCAGTACTTC; CDR3aa: CASSIGREREDIQYF
j_gene: TRBJ1-1; len: 13; abundance: -; v_gene: TRBV6-5; d_gene: -; CDR3nt: TGTGCCAGCAGTTCGATTGGAGGGACTGAAGCTTTCTTT; CDR3aa: CASSSIGGTEAFF
j_gene: TRBJ2-3; len: 13; abundance: few; v_gene: TRBV27; d_gene: -; CDR3nt: TGTGCCAGCCACCGGACAAGCACAGATACGCAGTATTTT; CDR3aa: CASHRTSTDTQYF
j_gene: TRBJ1-1; len: 15; abundance: -; v_gene: TRBV5-5; d_gene: TRBD1; CDR3nt: TGTGCCAGCAGGTTGGACACAGGGGTGAACACTGAAGCTTTCTTT; CDR3aa: CASRLDTGVNTEAFF
j_gene: TRBJ1-3; len: 16; abundance: -; v_gene: TRBV29-1; d_gene: TRBD1; CDR3nt: TGCAGCGCCGAAGACAGGGGCAAAAGCTCTGGAAACACCATATATTTT; CDR3aa: CSAEDRGKSSGNTIYF
j_gene: TRBJ1-2; len: 15; abundance: -; v_gene: TRBV28; d_gene: TRBD1; CDR3nt: TGTGCCAGCAGTATCCGACAGGGGGCCACAGATGGCTACACCTTC; CDR3aa: CASSIRQGATDGYTF
j_gene: TRBJ2-1; len: 14; abundance: -; v_gene: TRBV2; d_gene: TRBD2; CDR3nt: TGTGCCAGCAGATCCGGGACTAGCTACAATGAGCAGTTCTTC; CDR3aa: CASRSGTSYNEQFF
j_gene: TRBJ2-3; len: 16; abundance: -; v_gene: TRBV3-1/TRBV3-2; d_gene: -; CDR3nt: TGTGCCAGCAGTCCTGGAGCTGACGGTGACACAGATACGCAGTATTTT; CDR3aa: CASSPGADGDTDTQYF
j_gene: TRBJ1-2; len: 14; abundance: -; v_gene: TRBV6-5; d_gene: -; CDR3nt: TGTGCCAGCAGATCGACAGGAGCTGACTATGGCTACACCTTC; CDR3aa: CASRSTGADYGYTF
j_gene: TRBJ2-1; len: 13; abundance: -; v_gene: TRBV4-1; d_gene: TRBD2; CDR3nt: TGCGCCAGCGGGACTAGCGGAGGGCGCGAGCAGTTCTTC; CDR3aa: CASGTSGGREQFF
j_gene: TRBJ2-7; len: 16; abundance: -; v_gene: TRBV6-2/TRBV6-3; d_gene: -; CDR3nt: TGTGCCAGCAGTTACTCGACTACTACTTCCCCCTACGAGCAGTACTTC; CDR3aa: CASSYSTTTSPYEQYF
j_gene: TRBJ2-1; len: 16; abundance: -; v_gene: TRBV5-6; d_gene: TRBD2; CDR3nt: TGTGCCAGCAGCTTGGAGAGCGGGAGCTCCTACAATGAGCAGTTCTTC; CDR3aa: CASSLESGSSYNEQFF
j_gene: TRBJ2-1; len: 13; abundance: -; v_gene: TRBV3-1/TRBV3-2; d_gene: -; CDR3nt: TGTGCCAGCAGCCTTGGGACTTACAATGAGCAGTTCTTC; CDR3aa: CASSLGTYNEQFF
j_gene: TRBJ1-2; len: 12; abundance: few; v_gene: TRBV20-1; d_gene: -; CDR3nt: TGCAGTGCTAGTTTCGGGGACTATGGCTACACCTTC; CDR3aa: CSASFGDYGYTF
j_gene: TRBJ2-7; len: 16; abundance: -; v_gene: TRBV3-1/TRBV3-2; d_gene: TRBD2; CDR3nt: TGTGCCAGCAGCCAGGGACTAGCGGTCAACTCCTACGAGCAGTACTTC; CDR3aa: CASSQGLAVNSYEQYF
j_gene: TRBJ1-2; len: 14; abundance: -; v_gene: TRBV6-5; d_gene: -; CDR3nt: TGTGCCAGCAGCTCAGGGTCCCTTAACTATGGCTACACCTTC; CDR3aa: CASSSGSLNYGYTF
j_gene: TRBJ1-3; len: 15; abundance: -; v_gene: TRBV2; d_gene: TRBD1; CDR3nt: TGTGCCAGCAGCACTCAGGGGGCCTCTGGAAACACCATATATTTT; CDR3aa: CASSTQGASGNTIYF
j_gene: TRBJ1-6; len: 16; abundance: -; v_gene: TRBV28; d_gene: -; CDR3nt: TGTGCCAGCAGACCCAGGGGCTCCCATCAAAATTCACCCCTCCACTTT; CDR3aa: CASRPRGSHQNSPLHF
j_gene: TRBJ1-2; len: 15; abundance: -; v_gene: TRBV5-1; d_gene: TRBD1; CDR3nt: TGCGCCAGCAGCTTCGGACAGGGACTAAACTATGGCTACACCTTC; CDR3aa: CASSFGQGLNYGYTF
j_gene: TRBJ1-4; len: 13; abundance: -; v_gene: TRBV7-9; d_gene: TRBD1; CDR3nt: TGTGCCAGCAGCTTGGACAGGAATGAAAAACTGTTTTTT; CDR3aa: CASSLDRNEKLFF
j_gene: TRBJ2-5; len: 11; abundance: -; v_gene: TRBV28; d_gene: -; CDR3nt: TGTGCCAGCAGTTTTCTAGGGACCCAGTACTTC; CDR3aa: CASSFLGTQYF
j_gene: TRBJ1-4; len: 13; abundance: -; v_gene: TRBV19; d_gene: TRBD1; CDR3nt: TGTGCCAGTAGTGTCGGACAGGCTGAAAAACTGTTTTTT; CDR3aa: CASSVGQAEKLFF
j_gene: TRBJ1-5; len: 14; abundance: once; v_gene: TRBV19; d_gene: TRBD1; CDR3nt: TGTGCCACGGGACAGGGGTATAGCAATCAGCCCCAGCATTTT; CDR3aa: CATGQGYSNQPQHF
j_gene: TRBJ2-3; len: 15; abundance: -; v_gene: TRBV5-6; d_gene: TRBD1; CDR3nt: TGTGCCAGCAGCTTTGGACAGGGGGCGGCAGATACGCAGTATTTT; CDR3aa: CASSFGQGAADTQYF
j_gene: TRBJ2-5; len: 16; abundance: -; v_gene: TRBV11-2; d_gene: -; CDR3nt: TGTGCCAGCAGCTTAGGGATAGACAGGACCCAAGAGACCCAGTACTTC; CDR3aa: CASSLGIDRTQETQYF
j_gene: TRBJ1-3; len: 15; abundance: -; v_gene: TRBV30; d_gene: -; CDR3nt: TGTGCCTGGAGTGTTGCGGCTTTAGTTTTGAACACCATATATTTT; CDR3aa: CAWSVAALVLNTIYF
j_gene: TRBJ2-1; len: 16; abundance: -; v_gene: TRBV30; d_gene: TRBD1; CDR3nt: TGTGCCTGGAGTGTCCCGGACAGGAGGAGTTACAATGAGCAGTTCTTC; CDR3aa: CAWSVPDRRSYNEQFF
j_gene: TRBJ1-3; len: 15; abundance: -; v_gene: TRBV5-1; d_gene: -; CDR3nt: TGCGCCAGCAGCTTGATAGGACTCTCTGGAAACACCATATATTTT; CDR3aa: CASSLIGLSGNTIYF
j_gene: TRBJ2-7; len: 14; abundance: -; v_gene: TRBV5-1; d_gene: TRBD2; CDR3nt: TGCGCCAACTCAAGCGGGAGGTTGTTGTACGAGCAGTACTTC; CDR3aa: CANSSGRLLYEQYF
j_gene: TRBJ1-5; len: 16; abundance: -; v_gene: TRBV30; d_gene: -; CDR3nt: TGTGCCTGGAGTGTACCTGGGCCCGGGGGCAATCAGCCCCAGCATTTT; CDR3aa: CAWSVPGPGGNQPQHF
j_gene: TRBJ2-2; len: 11; abundance: -; v_gene: TRBV27; d_gene: -; CDR3nt: TGTGCCAGCAGTGAGACCGGGGAGCTGTTTTTT; CDR3aa: CASSETGELFF
j_gene: TRBJ2-7; len: 15; abundance: -; v_gene: TRBV15; d_gene: -; CDR3nt: TGTGCCACCAGCAAACGAGCCACAGGCGACTACGAGCAGTACTTC; CDR3aa: CATSKRATGDYEQYF
j_gene: TRBJ2-7; len: 15; abundance: -; v_gene: TRBV5-4; d_gene: TRBD2; CDR3nt: TGTGCCAGCAGCTCCCTAGCGGGAGGCTCGGCCGAGCAGTACTTC; CDR3aa: CASSSLAGGSAEQYF
j_gene: TRBJ2-5; len: 12; abundance: -; v_gene: TRBV11-3; d_gene: -; CDR3nt: TGTGCCAGCAGTATGGCACAAGAGACCCAGTACTTC; CDR3aa: CASSMAQETQYF
j_gene: TRBJ2-2; len: 17; abundance: few; v_gene: TRBV6-1; d_gene: TRBD2; CDR3nt: TGTGCCAGCAGTGAAACTAGCGGGGCCAGGGGCACCGGGGAGCTGTTTTTT; CDR3aa: CASSETSGARGTGELFF
j_gene: TRBJ2-7; len: 14; abundance: -; v_gene: TRBV6-5; d_gene: -; CDR3nt: TGTGCCAGCATCGACGGCGGAGGGAACTACGAGCAGTACTTC; CDR3aa: CASIDGGGNYEQYF
j_gene: TRBJ1-1; len: 15; abundance: -; v_gene: TRBV19; d_gene: TRBD1; CDR3nt: TGTGCCAGTAGTCCCCTACCGACAGGGACGAGTGAAGCTTTCTTT; CDR3aa: CASSPLPTGTSEAFF
j_gene: TRBJ2-7; len: 12; abundance: -; v_gene: TRBV9; d_gene: -; CDR3nt: TGTGCCAGCAGCGTAGGGCTCTACGAGCAGTACTTC; CDR3aa: CASSVGLYEQYF
j_gene: TRBJ2-1; len: 14; abundance: -; v_gene: TRBV7-2; d_gene: -; CDR3nt: TGTGCCAGCAGCCCAGAGGCGGGATACAATGAGCAGTTCTTC; CDR3aa: CASSPEAGYNEQFF
j_gene: TRBJ2-7; len: 15; abundance: -; v_gene: TRBV5-4; d_gene: TRBD2; CDR3nt: TGTGCCAGCAGCTTGAAAGCGGGAGGTTCCTACGAGCAGTACTTC; CDR3aa: CASSLKAGGSYEQYF
j_gene: TRBJ1-2; len: 15; abundance: -; v_gene: TRBV7-2; d_gene: -; CDR3nt: TGTGCCAGCAGCATCGGACTCTCGAACACGGGCGGCTACACCTTC; CDR3aa: CASSIGLSNTGGYTF
j_gene: TRBJ1-1; len: 13; abundance: few; v_gene: TRBV28; d_gene: -; CDR3nt: TGTGCCATCACCAACTTAATGAACACTGAAGCTTTCTTT; CDR3aa: CAITNLMNTEAFF
j_gene: TRBJ1-1; len: 14; abundance: few; v_gene: TRBV2; d_gene: TRBD1; CDR3nt: TGTGCCAGCAGTGGGGACAGCCGGAACACTGAAGCTTTCTTT; CDR3aa: CASSGDSRNTEAFF
j_gene: TRBJ1-4; len: 14; abundance: once; v_gene: TRBV29-1; d_gene: -; CDR3nt: TGCAGCGTCTGGGGGGATCCAACTAATGAAAAACTGTTTTTT; CDR3aa: CSVWGDPTNEKLFF
j_gene: TRBJ1-1; len: 11; abundance: -; v_gene: TRBV19; d_gene: -; CDR3nt: TGTGCCAGTAGGAGGGAGGGTGAAGCTTTCTTT; CDR3aa: CASRREGEAFF
j_gene: TRBJ1-2; len: 14; abundance: -; v_gene: TRBV6-5; d_gene: TRBD1; CDR3nt: TGTGCCAGCCTCGAGGGGGCACGCGGTCTTGGCTACACCTTC; CDR3aa: CASLEGARGLGYTF
j_gene: TRBJ2-5; len: 17; abundance: -; v_gene: TRBV19; d_gene: TRBD2; CDR3nt: TGTGCCAGTTCGGGACCTAGCGGGAGGGCCGGTGGAGAGACCCAGTACTTC; CDR3aa: CASSGPSGRAGGETQYF
j_gene: TRBJ1-1; len: 13; abundance: -; v_gene: TRBV2; d_gene: -; CDR3nt: TGTGCCGTGGGTGCGCGGGTGAACACTGAAGCTTTCTTT; CDR3aa: CAVGARVNTEAFF